The present T cell receptor (beta chain) was sequenced within a study of blood T cells in healthy people across ages (dated by TCRdb to the mid-2010s). Concerning the study at large: In model experiments, template switching captured about one uniquely barcoded TCR beta cDNA molecule for every two T cells. To avoid experimental bias, donors of different ages were randomly spread across the sequencing lanes. Two additional independent replicas of 1 million unique cDNA reads from the same blood draw were analyzed for two donors (one aged 18 to 29 and one aged 80 or older). Four age groups were formed from the donors: young (average approximately 16 years), middle-aged (approximately 40), aged (62) and long-lived (more than 75). The study measured age-related changes in TCR beta repertoire diversity using deep sequencing normalized with unique cDNA molecular identifiers.

For this clonotype: Its recognized antigen is unknown. No per-base quality is available; no much larger clone lies one base away.

The full study reports these points: Donor CMV infection status was unknown, potentially confounding age-related changes in expanded clonotypes. Compared with the aged group, the long-lived group had more naive CD4+ T cells, fewer expanded clones and increased TCR diversity, a pattern suggesting age selection. Conclusive comparison of naive and antigen-experienced compartments was prevented by the profiling of bulk unsorted PBMCs. Observed TCR beta diversity per million T cells fell roughly linearly with age, and a significant reduction was already apparent by age roughly 40. Estimates of total diversity based on one million sequenced T cells were considered lower bounds and underestimates. A strong correlation was found between observed TCR beta diversity and the percentage of naive T cells measured by flow cytometry.

Donors were 30 to 45 systemically healthy Caucasian individuals from Russia aged 6 to 90 years. Ten milliliters of peripheral blood were drawn from each donor into EDTA-treated Vacutainer tubes. Ficoll-Paque density-gradient centrifugation was used to isolate PBMCs, with at least 7 million per sample. Total RNA was extracted from PBMCs with Trizol reagent, with at least 5 micrograms obtained per sample. Naive CD45RAhigh/CD27high T cell percentages were measured by flow cytometry on a PBMC aliquot from every donor. The receptor library was made with 5' RACE. Sequencing took place on an Illumina HiSeq 2500. A second roughly 6 to 12 cycle PCR used a sample-barcoded 5' primer and a J-beta primer mix. A unique molecular identifier was introduced onto each TCR beta cDNA molecule by a template-switch 5' adaptor carrying 12 random nucleotides. Each sample yielded at least 2.5 million CDR3-containing paired-end reads. First-strand cDNA was synthesized from all RNA with the Mint cDNA synthesis kit, primed by a TRBC-specific oligonucleotide. Following uracil-DNA glycosylase treatment, a first 18-cycle PCR with universal primers M1SS and BC2_uni_R was performed on all cDNA. In the paper's pipeline: Normalization of each sample was performed by random selection of 1 million high-quality reads, each carrying a distinct molecular identifier. Reads with shared molecular identifiers were discarded instead of being binned into consensus sequences. MiTCR, with a Q25 quality threshold and the strictest error-elimination algorithm, was used for CDR3 identification, clonotype clustering and error correction. A nonparametric unseen species model with Euler transformation was used to estimate lower-bound total TCR beta diversity. The public reads were reprocessed in TCRdb via fastp at Q25 and MiXCR, keeping in-frame beta chains. For every CDR3 protein sequence, its rows merge into one entry that carries the most common genes and DNA. The V and J calls and clone size are TCRdb's, not the authors'. The sample table shows 600,000 to 850,000 distinct CDR3 sequences, and 43% are seen once. The ten top clones hold 20% to 25% of the sample.

The source of this sequence is a woman aged 60-75 years in good health. What was sequenced was blood.

Here is the DNA: TGCGCCGGATCCAAGGATAGCAATCAGCCCCAGCATTTT. Translation gives CAGSKDSNQPQHF. The chain couples TRBV10-2 to TRBJ1-5; no D gene call is confident. From the germline V gene, CDR1 is WSHSY and CDR2 is SAAADI. Trimming at the junction amounts to 11 bases on V and 0 bases on J, and the germline ends lie 11 bases apart. Spanning cysteine to phenylalanine, the CDR3 consists of 13 amino acids. CDR3 DNA only is kept here, 39 bases in frame from base 1.